This T cell receptor (beta chain) was recorded in a study of long-term antiretroviral therapy in people with HIV. Study information: About a decade before 2015, the earliest samples were taken when ART was typically delayed. Study conclusions and caveats: Neither ART adherence, viral resistance nor therapy changes were documented.

Concerning this clone: As yet, its antigen is unknown.

The assay, immunoSEQ v3.0, was run at survey level. For every sample, sequencing targeted roughly 35,000-50,000 T-cell genomes. Sequenced by immunoSEQ multiplex PCR; TCRdb stores in-frame clones only, minus some. Among some 36,000 clones, around 84% were seen once, and the ten largest hold 4.8%. Samples held roughly 0.95-11 million cryopreserved PBMC before DNA extraction. The CDR3 sequence is 13 residues long. Germline V gives CDR1 LNHDA, CDR2 SQIVND (reference sequence). The V gene lost 1 base and the J gene lost 7 bases, with 8 bases spanning the gap. The starting material was unsorted PBMCs, obtained roughly 2.9 years before starting antiretroviral therapy. The sequence came from a woman in her twenties or thirties with HIV. The chain employs TRBV19 and TRBJ1-5, with D uncertain. The CDR3 here is CASSIVMEQPQHF. The CDR3, as DNA: TGTGCCAGTAGTATAGTAATGGAACAGCCCCAGCATTTT.